These 26 T cell receptor beta chains were all obtained from the same sample, sequenced in a study of CD8 T cells in Susac syndrome. With random hexamers, about 0.45 to 1 ug RNA was reverse transcribed. TCRdb re-derived calls from the immunoSEQ multiplex PCR reads in MiXCR, one entry per CDR3 protein. Of roughly 88,000 distinct CDR3 sequences in the sample, around 96% were seen once. Material for sequencing was CD8+ T cells from PBMCs. These receptors were obtained from a human donor with Susac syndrome.

V gene TRBV7-9 combines with J gene TRBJ1-1; 7 nucleotides align to TRBD1. The CDR3 spans 13 residues. Germline V lookup: CDR1 SEHNR, CDR2 FQNEAQ (reference sequence). J gave up 8 bases and V 5 bases, and 8 bases lay outside the gene matches. The DNA of the CDR3 is TGTGCCAGCAGCCCGCAGCCGGGACAGGAAGCTTTCTTT. This encodes CASSPQPGQEAFF.

V is TRBV30 and J is TRBJ2-7; unclear D gene. V lost 5 bases, J lost 5 bases, and 16 bases lay in between. CDR3 length: 13 amino acids. Germline V gene lookup returns CDR1 GTSNPN and CDR2 SVGIG (reference sequence). CDR3 nucleotides: TGTGCCTGGGGGCTCCAGTCCTTCCACGAGCAGTACTTC. Translating gives CAWGLQSFHEQYF. Looking up the rest from reference TRBV30 and TRBJ2-7 gives the full variable domain: SQTIHQWPATLVQPVGSPLSLECTVEGTSNPNLYWYRQAAGRGLQLLFYSVGIGQISSEVPQNLSASRPQDRQFILSSKKLLLSDSGFYLCAWGLQSFHEQYFGPGTRLTVT.

The genes are TRBV7-2 and TRBJ2-7; D is perhaps TRBD1 (6 bases). Germline values: CDR1 SGHTA, CDR2 FQGNSA. The V and J ends lost 5 bases and 2 bases respectively, with 16 bases between them. This CDR3 region has 15 residues. The CDR3 loop reads CASSRGQGIAYEQYF. CDR3 DNA sequence: TGTGCCAGCAGCCGAGGGCAGGGGATCGCCTACGAGCAGTACTTC. Together with reference TRBV7-2 and TRBJ2-7, the CDR3 gives the full variable domain: GAGVSQSPSNKVTEKGKDVELRCDPISGHTALYWYRQSLGQGLEFLIYFQGNSAPDKSGLPSDRFSAERTGGSVSTLTIQRTQQEDSAVYLCASSRGQGIAYEQYFGPGTRLTVT.

The V call is TRBV6-1, the J call TRBJ2-3, with D perhaps TRBD1 (6 bases). The V gene's germline CDR1 is MNHNS and CDR2 SASEGT. Trimming took 5 bases from V and 1 from J, leaving 16 bases between them. The CDR3 runs 16 residues. In DNA form, the CDR3 reads TGTGCCAGCAGTCCACTCACAGGGATGGGCACAGATACGCAGTATTTT. It specifies CASSPLTGMGTDTQYF.

This rearrangement joins TRBV5-5 to TRBJ1-1; D is uncertain. From germline, CDR1 is SGHKS and CDR2 YYEKEE (reference sequence). V was pared by 3 bases and J by 0 bases, with 12 bases between. This CDR3 region has 15 residues. The CDR3 reads CASSSLTAMNTEAFF. In DNA form, the CDR3 reads TGTGCCAGCAGCTCTCTGACGGCAATGAACACTGAAGCTTTCTTT.

J is TRBJ2-1 and V is TRBV6-2 or TRBV6-3; D is unclear. CDR1 and CDR2 (germline): MNHEY, SVGEGT. The V end lost 0 bases, the J end lost 10 bases, and 13 bases lay between the germline ends. The CDR3 has 14 residues. CDR3 region: CASSYSWPSREQFF. CDR3 coding DNA: TGTGCCAGCAGTTACTCGTGGCCTAGTCGGGAGCAGTTCTTC.

This chain joins TRBV5-1 and TRBJ1-2; D is unresolved. V was trimmed by 5 bases and J by 4 bases, leaving 9 bases between them. Germline V gives CDR1 SGHRS, CDR2 YFSETQ. CDR3 length: 12 residues. The CDR3 coding sequence is TGCGCCAGCAGAACGGCCGGCTATGGCTACACCTTC. It translates to CASRTAGYGYTF.

J is TRBJ2-5 and V is TRBV7-2; D may be TRBD1 or TRBD2 (6 bases each). Germline V gene lookup returns CDR1 SGHTA and CDR2 FQGNSA. The CDR3 is made up of 14 amino acids. Trimming removed 1 base at V and 5 bases at J, with 11 bases between. The CDR3 protein is CASSLGRGRETQYF. DNA of the CDR3: TGTGCCAGCAGCTTAGGCCGGGGGCGGGAGACCCAGTACTTC.

V and J are TRBV10-3 and TRBJ2-7, with D possibly being TRBD1 (5 bases). CDR1 ENHRY and CDR2 SYGVKD come from the germline V gene. V lost 3 bases to trimming and J lost 0 bases, with 9 bases between them. The length of the CDR3 is 14 residues. CDR3 sequence reads: CAISDRQGSYEQYF. In nucleotides, the CDR3 is TGTGCCATCAGTGACCGCCAGGGCTCCTACGAGCAGTACTTC.

In its sample, this clonotype was seen once. V and J are TRBV5-6 and TRBJ2-1; no clear D gene. CDR1 is SGHDT and CDR2 is YYEEEE in the germline V gene. Trimming pared 2 bases from V and 10 bases from J, leaving 7 bases between. This CDR3 is built from 11 residues. The CDR3 loop is CASSFPEEQFF. The CDR3 bases are TGTGCCAGCAGCTTTCCAGAAGAGCAGTTCTTC.

The chain couples TRBV21-1 to TRBJ2-7; no check of the table's D call, TRBD2, against the DNA was made. TRBV21-1 corresponds to a pseudogene. The CDR3 is 20 amino acids. CDR3 coding DNA: TGTGCCAGCAGCAAAAAAAATCGCCGGACTAGCGGGAGAAGGACCTACGAGCAGTACTTC. This encodes CASSKKNRRTSGRRTYEQYF.

The V gene is TRBV27, the J gene TRBJ2-3; 10 nucleotides match TRBD1. The CDR3 runs to 15 residues. Trimming at V came to 5 bases and at J to 5 bases, leaving 7 bases not matched to a gene. Germline CDR1 is MNHEY and CDR2 is SMNVEV (reference sequence). This CDR3 is CASSLDRGLLDTQYF. The DNA for the CDR3 is TGTGCCAGCAGTCTCGACAGGGGGCTTTTAGATACGCAGTATTTT.

The V and J genes are TRBV4-1 and TRBJ1-2, with TRBD1 identical over 7 bases. V was pared by 0 bases and J by 4 bases, with 5 bases of the junction left unmatched. The CDR3 length is 15 residues. Germline V lookup: CDR1 MGHRA, CDR2 YSYEKL. Here the CDR3 reads CASSQDPDRAYGYTF. In nucleotides, the CDR3 is TGCGCCAGCAGCCAAGACCCCGACAGGGCCTATGGCTACACCTTC.

This clonotype has only one observation. The chain employs TRBV20-1 and TRBJ2-5; D gene uncertain. The germline V gene encodes CDR1 DFQATT and CDR2 SNEGSKA (reference sequence). Trimming stripped 1 base from V and 6 bases from J, with 12 bases between. This CDR3 region has 13 residues. The CDR3 region is CSARVVAEQTQYF. The CDR3 DNA sequence: TGCAGTGCTAGAGTTGTTGCCGAACAGACCCAGTACTTC.

This clonotype has a single count. The chain has TRBV20-1 and TRBJ2-5; D tentatively fits TRBD1 or TRBD2 (5 bases each). CDR1 and CDR2 (germline): DFQATT, SNEGSKA (reference sequence). The germline V and J ends were trimmed by 6 bases and 4 bases, with 15 bases remaining between them. The CDR3 consists of 13 residues. CDR3: CSAGAGARETQYF. Written as DNA, the CDR3 is TGCAGTGCCGGCGCCGGGGCCAGAGAGACCCAGTACTTC.

V is TRBV6-5 and J is TRBJ2-5; no reliable D call. Trimming shortened V by 0 bases and J by 1 base, and 3 bases separated the two germline ends. Germline CDR1 MNHEY, CDR2 SVGAGI. The CDR3 sequence is 13 residues long. CDR3 amino acids: CASSYSSQETQYF. The CDR3 DNA reads TGTGCCAGCAGTTACTCATCCCAAGAGACCCAGTACTTC.

The V call is TRBV13, the J call TRBJ2-7; no definite D call. V was shortened by 4 bases and J by 4 bases, with 8 bases between the two germline ends. There are 12 residues in the CDR3. Per the germline V gene, CDR1 is PRHDT and CDR2 is FYEKMQ (reference sequence). The CDR3 here is CASSCLPYEQYF. Here the CDR3 DNA reads TGTGCCAGCAGCTGTCTACCGTACGAGCAGTACTTC.

CDR3 amino acids: CASSLLAGAGNEQFF. CDR3 nucleotide sequence: TGTGCCAGCAGTTTACTAGCGGGGGCAGGAAATGAGCAGTTCTTC. The J gene is TRBJ2-1, the V gene TRBV27, with 10 bases aligning to TRBD2. CDR1 and CDR2 from the germline V gene are MNHEY and SMNVEV (reference sequence). V gave up 2 bases and J gave up 7 bases; unmatched junction bases: 5. The CDR3 extends over 15 amino acids.

The chain joins TRBV27 to TRBJ1-1; D is perhaps TRBD1 (5 bases). The CDR3 spans 13 residues. CDR1 is MNHEY and CDR2 is SMNVEV in the germline V gene (reference sequence). The V end lost 5 bases, the J end lost 7 bases, and 14 bases lay between the germline ends. The DNA for the CDR3 is TGTGCCAGCAGTACGGGACGGACGAATGAAGCTTTCTTT. This translates into CASSTGRTNEAFF.

The CDR3 DNA is TGTGCCAGCAGCCAAGGGGGGGGGTACGAGCAGTACTTC. Its translation is CASSQGGGYEQYF. The gene calls are TRBV4-2 and TRBJ2-7; 7 bases match TRBD2. V gave up 1 base and J gave up 4 bases; unmatched junction bases: 1. The CDR3 covers 13 residues. Germline CDR1 is LGHNA and CDR2 is YNFKEQ.

The V and J genes are TRBV7-9 and TRBJ2-7; 7 bases line up with TRBD1. Trimming took 8 bases from V and 3 from J; bases not matched to a gene: 4. The CDR3 is 12 amino acids. The germline V gene encodes CDR1 SEHNR and CDR2 FQNEAQ (reference sequence). The CDR3 nucleotides are TGTGCCAGCGGCCGGGACAGCTACGAGCAGTACGTC. Protein sequence: CASGRDSYEQYV.

This sequence joins TRBV10-3 and TRBJ1-2; no clear D. The V end was cut by 2 bases, the J end by 1 base, with 8 bases between. CDR1 ENHRY and CDR2 SYGVKD come from the germline V gene. The CDR3 runs to 14 residues. Here the CDR3 DNA reads TGTGCCATCAGTGAGGGAACAGTTAACTATGGCTACACCTTC. Its protein product is CAISEGTVNYGYTF.

This clonotype was detected once. This sequence joins TRBV12-3 or TRBV12-4 and TRBJ2-7; 7 nucleotides match TRBD1. The CDR3 is 15 amino acids. With V trimmed by 5 bases and J by 2 bases, 9 bases remained unmatched. The CDR3 nucleotides are TGTGCCAGCAGTGCCTTAATCGGGACAGCCTACGAGCAGTACTTC. Protein product: CASSALIGTAYEQYF.

The chain is built from TRBV9 and TRBJ1-6; possible D gene TRBD1, 5 bases. The germline V gene encodes CDR1 SGDLS and CDR2 YYNGEE. V lost 3 bases and J 6 bases, leaving 10 bases between the germline ends. The CDR3 is 14 residues long. CDR3 in amino acids: CASSGGGSNSPLHF. The CDR3 region has the DNA TGTGCCAGCAGCGGGGGCGGAAGTAATTCACCCCTCCACTTT.

This rearrangement joins TRBV6-5 to TRBJ1-2; D may be TRBD1 (5 bases). Trimming removed 0 bases at V and 4 bases at J, with 12 bases between. The germline CDR1 and CDR2 sequences are MNHEY and SVGAGI. The CDR3 consists of 15 residues. CDR3 residues: CASSYSLGVGYGYTF. As DNA, the CDR3 is TGTGCCAGCAGTTACTCGTTAGGGGTGGGCTATGGCTACACCTTC.

The chain uses TRBV29-1 and TRBJ2-7; TRBD2 matches at 9 bases. Trimming took 6 bases from V and 0 from J; bases not matched to a gene: 9. The germline V gene has CDR1 SQVTM and CDR2 ANQGSEA. CDR3 size: 15 residues. As DNA, the CDR3 is TGCAGCGTGGTATTAGCGGGGGCGCTCTCCTACGAGCAGTACTTC. Protein sequence: CSVVLAGALSYEQYF.